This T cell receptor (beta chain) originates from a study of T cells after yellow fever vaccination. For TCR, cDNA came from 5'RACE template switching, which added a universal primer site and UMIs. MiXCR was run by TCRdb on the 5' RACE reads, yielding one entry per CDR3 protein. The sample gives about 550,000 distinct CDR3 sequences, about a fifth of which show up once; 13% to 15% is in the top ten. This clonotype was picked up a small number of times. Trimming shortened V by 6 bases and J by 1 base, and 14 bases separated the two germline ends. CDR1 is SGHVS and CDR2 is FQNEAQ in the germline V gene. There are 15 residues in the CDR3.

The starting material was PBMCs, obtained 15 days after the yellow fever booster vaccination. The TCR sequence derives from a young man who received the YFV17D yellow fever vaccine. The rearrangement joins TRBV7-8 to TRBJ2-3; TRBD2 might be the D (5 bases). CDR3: CASRFSSRRTDTQYF. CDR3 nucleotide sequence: TGTGCCAGCAGGTTCTCTAGCCGCCGCACAGATACGCAGTATTTT.